This T cell receptor (beta chain) was recorded in a study of CD8 T cells in Susac syndrome. This clonotype showed up just once. Random-hexamer reverse transcription was applied to about 0.5 to 1 ug RNA. TCRdb recomputed calls from the immunoSEQ multiplex PCR reads with MiXCR, one row per CDR3 protein. The repertoire includes 200,000 or so distinct CDR3 sequences, roughly 90% of them detected once, and roughly 0.15% sits in the top ten. This TCR was sampled from a human donor with multiple sclerosis. The source material was CD8+ T cells from PBMCs.

The CDR3 here is CASSYLERAGELFF. The CDR3 nucleotides read TGTGCCAGCAGTTATCTTGAGAGAGCCGGGGAGCTGTTTTTT. The rearrangement links TRBV6-5 to TRBJ2-2; D remains unclear. Trimming left V 3 bases short and J 6 bases short, with 11 bases between. The CDR3 spans 14 residues. The germline V gene encodes CDR1 MNHEY and CDR2 SVGAGI.